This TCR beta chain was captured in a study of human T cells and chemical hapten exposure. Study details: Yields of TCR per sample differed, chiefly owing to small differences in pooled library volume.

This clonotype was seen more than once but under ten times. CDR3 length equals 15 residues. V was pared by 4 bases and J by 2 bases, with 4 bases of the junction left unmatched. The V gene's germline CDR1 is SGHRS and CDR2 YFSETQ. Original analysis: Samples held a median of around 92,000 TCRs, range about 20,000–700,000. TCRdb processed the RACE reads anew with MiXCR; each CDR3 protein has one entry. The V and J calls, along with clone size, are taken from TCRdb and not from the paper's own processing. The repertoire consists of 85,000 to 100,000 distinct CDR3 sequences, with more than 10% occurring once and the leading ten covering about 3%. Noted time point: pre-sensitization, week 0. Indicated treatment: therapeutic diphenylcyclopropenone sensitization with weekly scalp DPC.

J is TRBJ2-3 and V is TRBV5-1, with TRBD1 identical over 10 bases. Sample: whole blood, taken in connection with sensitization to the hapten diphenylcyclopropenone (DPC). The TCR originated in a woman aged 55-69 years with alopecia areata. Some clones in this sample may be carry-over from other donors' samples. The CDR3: CASSAGTGVTDTQYF. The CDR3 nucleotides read TGCGCCAGCAGCGCGGGGACAGGGGTCACAGATACGCAGTATTTT.